This TCR beta chain emerged from a study of patients and donors after allogeneic stem cell transplantation. In TCRdb, the RT-PCR reads were re-called with MiXCR into one record per CDR3 protein. The profile shows roughly 190,000 distinct CDR3 sequences, 41% of them singletons. From germline, CDR1 is DFQATT and CDR2 SNEGSKA (reference sequence). There are 14 residues in the CDR3. V was shortened by 0 bases and J by 5 bases, with 10 bases between the two germline ends. The sample consisted of blood, either unsorted or a sorted T cell fraction (not recorded which). V gene TRBV20-1 combines with J gene TRBJ1-4, with unresolved D. This TCR derives from a human donor who was either an allogeneic HSCT recipient or a stem cell or donor lymphocyte infusion donor (not recorded which). It is not recorded whose cells these are; they may come from a transplant donor. The CDR3 coding sequence is TGCAGTGCTAGAGATCGGGTGAGGAATGAAAAACTGTTTTTT. It translates to CSARDRVRNEKLFF.